This TCR beta chain was captured by sequencing in a study of Ad26.COV2.S vaccination and SARS-CoV-2 variants. V lost 3 bases and J lost 1, with 7 bases in between. The CDR3 runs 14 residues. From germline, CDR1 is LNHNV and CDR2 YYDKDF (reference sequence). Data came from immunoSEQ multiplex PCR; TCRdb stores just in-frame clones and leaves some out. The table records 350,000 to 600,000 clones, 89% of them present only once. Treatment defined: some 20 received Ad26.COV2.S at low or high dose, single or two shots; 5 received placebo; per-sample allocation not given. Vaccine and placebo recipients were sampled on day 63 after the first injection. Within Boston, the person who donated was an adult of 18-55 years.

The sample here was peripheral blood, taken in a trial of Ad26.COV2.S vaccine versus placebo. The TCR sequence derives from a person aged 18 to 65 who received the Ad26.COV2.S COVID-19 vaccine or a placebo. This chain links TRBV15 with TRBJ1-5; possibly TRBD1 for D (6 bases). The CDR3 DNA reads as TGTGCCACCAGCAGCGACAGGAGCAATCAGCCCCAGCATTTT. This codes for CATSSDRSNQPQHF.